What follows are 23 T cell receptor beta chains derived from one specimen sequenced in a study of T cell responses to AZD1222 COVID-19 vaccine. Only in-frame clones appear in the TCRdb table, and some are missing; sequencing was by immunoSEQ multiplex PCR. The sample lists 65,000 to 80,000 clones; about 91% were seen once. The specimen was peripheral blood, collected on day 0 of MenACWY control vaccination. The receptors shown here come from an adult in good health.

This clone was counted once. The chain carries TRBV7-2 and TRBJ2-2; D gene uncertain. The CDR3 is 15 amino acids. Per the germline V gene, CDR1 is SGHTA and CDR2 is FQGNSA. The ends were cut back, 6 bases at V and 7 bases at J, with 18 bases in the middle. CDR3 nucleotides: TGTGCCAGCAGACTACAGACGGGTCCAAGCGGGGAGCTGTTTTTT. Its translation: CASRLQTGPSGELFF.

The rearrangement links TRBV19 to TRBJ2-7; tentatively, D is TRBD1 or TRBD2 (7 bases each). Germline lookup yields CDR1 LNHDA and CDR2 SQIVND (reference sequence). This CDR3 contains 14 residues. The ends were cut back, 3 bases at V and 2 bases at J, with 11 bases in the middle. The CDR3 DNA follows: TGTGCCAGTAGTATGACAGGGACTACCTACGAGCAGTACTTC. It encodes CASSMTGTTYEQYF.

CDR3 sequence (DNA): TGTGCCAGCAGTGAAGCCAACAGGCCCCGGGGCACTGAAGCTTTCTTT. It translates to CASSEANRPRGTEAFF. The chain carries TRBV6-1 and TRBJ1-1; the D gene is possibly TRBD1 (5 bases). Deletions cut 0 bases from V and 4 bases from J, with 15 bases between. Germline lookup yields CDR1 MNHNS and CDR2 SASEGT. CDR3 length: 16 amino acids.

V usage is TRBV19 and J usage is TRBJ2-3; TRBD2 aligns across 11 bases. The CDR3 consists of 15 residues. Losses at the gene ends were 5 bases for V and 5 bases for J; bases not matched to a gene: 6. Germline V CDR1 and CDR2: LNHDA, SQIVND (reference sequence). The CDR3 reads CASSYDGTSGDTQYF. In DNA form, the CDR3 reads TGTGCCAGTAGTTATGATGGGACTAGCGGAGATACGCAGTATTTT. The entire variable domain, with the rest obtained from reference TRBV19 and TRBJ2-3, is as follows: DGGITQSPKYLFRKEGQNVTLSCEQNLNHDAMYWYRQDPGQGLRLIYYSQIVNDFQKGDIAEGYSVSREKKESFPLTVTSAQKNPTAFYLCASSYDGTSGDTQYFGPGTRLTVL.

This rearrangement joins TRBV19 to TRBJ1-2; 7 bases fit TRBD1. Germline CDR1 reads LNHDA; CDR2 reads SQIVND (reference sequence). The CDR3 extends over 12 amino acids. With V trimmed by 7 bases and J by 5 bases, 4 bases remained unmatched. This chain's CDR3 is CASTGGLYGYTF. The CDR3 bases are TGTGCCAGTACAGGGGGTCTTTATGGCTACACCTTC. Variable domain in full (rest from reference TRBV19 and TRBJ1-2): DGGITQSPKYLFRKEGQNVTLSCEQNLNHDAMYWYRQDPGQGLRLIYYSQIVNDFQKGDIAEGYSVSREKKESFPLTVTSAQKNPTAFYLCASTGGLYGYTFGSGTRLTVV.

The rearrangement links TRBV28 to TRBJ1-6, with a possible D match to TRBD1 (5 bases). Germline V lookup: CDR1 MDHEN, CDR2 SYDVKM. Deletions cut 6 bases from V and 14 bases from J, with 14 bases between. The CDR3 spans 12 residues. The CDR3: CASRRGRATLHF. The CDR3, as DNA: TGTGCCAGCAGGAGGGGCAGAGCAACCCTCCACTTT. Together with reference TRBV28 and TRBJ1-6, the CDR3 gives the full variable domain: DVKVTQSSRYLVKRTGEKVFLECVQDMDHENMFWYRQDPGLGLRLIYFSYDVKMKEKGDIPEGYSVSREKKERFSLILESASTNQTSMYLCASRRGRATLHFGNGTRLTVT.

The chain joins TRBV7-9 to TRBJ1-1, with D uncertain. Trimming took 5 bases from V and 1 from J, leaving 17 bases between them. Germline V gene data show CDR1 as SEHNR and CDR2 as FQNEAQ (reference sequence). This CDR3 is 16 amino acids long. The CDR3 spells CASSTPAWASNTEAFF. The CDR3 bases are TGTGCCAGCAGCACTCCCGCCTGGGCCTCGAACACTGAAGCTTTCTTT. The entire variable domain, with the rest obtained from reference TRBV7-9 and TRBJ1-1, is as follows: DTGVSQNPRHKITKRGQNVTFRCDPISEHNRLYWYRQTLGQGPEFLTYFQNEAQLEKSRLLSDRFSAERPKGSFSTLEIQRTEQGDSAMYLCASSTPAWASNTEAFFGQGTRLTVV.

The V call is TRBV5-6, the J call TRBJ1-5; unclear D gene. Between the trimmed V and J ends, which lost 3 bases and 1 base, there was a span of 14 bases. The V gene's germline CDR1 is SGHDT and CDR2 YYEEEE. The CDR3 has 16 residues. In nucleotides, the CDR3 is TGTGCCAGCAGCTGGTCGGGTTCTGGGAGCAATCAGCCCCAGCATTTT. Translation: CASSWSGSGSNQPQHF.

This clone was seen more than once but under ten times. The chain employs TRBV2 and TRBJ2-5, with D unresolved. V lost 7 bases and J lost 4, with 16 bases in between. This CDR3 has 14 residues. Germline-derived CDR1 and CDR2 are SNHLY and FYNNEI. The CDR3 DNA is TGTGCCAGCACAAACTCCCCTGGCGCAGAGACCCAGTACTTC. Its translation: CASTNSPGAETQYF.

This chain joins TRBV7-2 and TRBJ1-3, with D perhaps TRBD1 (6 bases). Germline V gene sequence: CDR1 SGHTA, CDR2 FQGNSA. CDR3 size: 15 residues. Trimming cost V 5 bases and J 0 bases, with 11 bases left between them. The CDR3 DNA is TGTGCCAGCAGCCAGAGGGGGGGCTCTGGAAACACCATATATTTT. It yields the protein CASSQRGGSGNTIYF.

This clone was observed a few times. The chain uses TRBV9 and TRBJ2-3; 7 nucleotides agree with TRBD1. The trim removed 0 bases at V and 10 bases at J, leaving 5 bases unmatched. The CDR3 has 13 residues. Germline CDR1 SGDLS, CDR2 YYNGEE. The CDR3 sequence is CASSVATGFPQYF. The CDR3 DNA reads TGTGCCAGCAGCGTAGCGACAGGGTTTCCGCAGTATTTT.

This chain uses TRBV11-3 with TRBJ2-1, with D perhaps TRBD2 (5 bases). In germline, CDR1 is SGHNT, CDR2 YENEEA. V lost 1 base and J 8 bases, leaving 9 bases between the germline ends. The CDR3 is 13 residues long. CDR3 DNA: TGTGCCAGCAGCTTAGTTTCTAGCTATGAGCAGTTCTTC. This translates into CASSLVSSYEQFF.

The chain joins TRBV16 to TRBJ1-6; 8 bases fit TRBD1. Trimming took 6 bases from V and 7 from J; bases not matched to a gene: 8. This CDR3 has 15 amino acids. The germline V gene has CDR1 KGHSY and CDR2 FQNENV. As DNA, the CDR3 is TGTGCCAGCAGAGACAGGGGAGTCGGGAATTCACCCCTCCACTTT. This codes for CASRDRGVGNSPLHF.

The chain uses TRBV2 and TRBJ2-5; 9 bases fit TRBD2. Germline-derived CDR1 and CDR2 are SNHLY and FYNNEI. The V and J ends lost 6 bases and 4 bases, in that order; junction bases with no gene match: 6. This CDR3 is built from 14 residues. CDR3 nucleotide sequence: TGTGCCAGCAGCCTAAATAGCGGGGGAGAGACCCAGTACTTC. This sequence encodes CASSLNSGGETQYF.

CDR3 DNA: TGTGCCAGCAGCCTAAATGGAGGGGATACTGGCTACACCTTC. It translates to CASSLNGGDTGYTF. The chain joins TRBV3-1 (or the pseudogene TRBV3-2) to TRBJ1-2; D perhaps matches TRBD1 (5 bases). The CDR3 length is 14 residues. The germline gives CDR1 LGHDT, CDR2 YNNKEL (reference sequence). Between the trimmed V and J ends, which lost 4 bases and 7 bases, there was a span of 16 bases.

The genes are TRBV12-3 or TRBV12-4 and TRBJ2-1; D may be TRBD2 (6 bases). There are 13 residues in the CDR3. V lost 6 bases to trimming and J lost 6 bases, with 12 bases between them. The CDR3 nucleotides are TGTGCCAGCAGGCGGACGGAGGGCAATGAGCAGTTCTTC. It translates to CASRRTEGNEQFF.

The chain is built from TRBV7-2 and TRBJ1-4; tentative D call: TRBD1 (6 bases). This CDR3 contains 15 residues. Trimming took 5 bases from V and 3 from J, leaving 13 bases between them. Germline V lookup: CDR1 SGHTA, CDR2 FQGNSA. CDR3 residues: CASSQQGLSNEKLFF. CDR3 coding DNA: TGTGCCAGCAGCCAACAGGGCTTGTCTAATGAAAAACTGTTTTTT.

V gene TRBV7-9 combines with J gene TRBJ2-7, with 8 positions matching TRBD1. This CDR3 comprises 16 residues. The trim removed 3 bases at V and 7 bases at J, leaving 14 bases unmatched. CDR1 and CDR2 (germline): SEHNR, FQNEAQ (reference sequence). CDR3 in amino acids: CASSFLTGQGAREQYF. CDR3 sequence (DNA): TGTGCCAGCAGCTTTCTCACCGGCCAGGGGGCGCGTGAGCAGTACTTC.

The chain combines TRBV18 with TRBJ1-1; the D is unclear. Per the germline V gene, CDR1 is KGHSH and CDR2 is LQKENI. The CDR3 runs to 14 residues. Trimming stripped 6 bases from V and 1 base from J, with 12 bases between. The chain's CDR3 is CASSQAAANTEAFF. The CDR3 DNA reads TGTGCCAGCTCCCAAGCGGCGGCGAACACTGAAGCTTTCTTT.

The chain is built from TRBV28 and TRBJ2-3; TRBD1 agrees at 8 bases. Looked up from germline, CDR1 is MDHEN and CDR2 is SYDVKM. The length of the CDR3 is 18 residues. With V trimmed by 5 bases and J by 0 bases, 13 bases remained unmatched. The CDR3 DNA is TGTGCCAGCAGTAACACCGGGACAGGAGTTACTAGCACAGATACGCAGTATTTT. Translated, it gives CASSNTGTGVTSTDTQYF.

This chain uses TRBV29-1 with TRBJ2-5; 9 bases align to TRBD1. The CDR3 loop spans 13 amino acids. Looked up from germline, CDR1 is SQVTM and CDR2 is ANQGSEA. V dropped 6 bases and J dropped 4; count of bases not matched to a gene: 6. CDR3 amino acids: CSVATGGGETQYF. DNA for the CDR3: TGCAGCGTCGCAACAGGGGGCGGAGAGACCCAGTACTTC.

This clone was counted a few times. The CDR3 DNA reads as TGCGCCAGCAGTGAGTCGGCGCGGGTGGGCTCCTACAATGAGCAGTTCTTC. It codes for CASSESARVGSYNEQFF. The gene calls are TRBV10-1 and TRBJ2-1; perhaps TRBD2 as D (5 bases). Germline V gene data show CDR1 as WNHNN and CDR2 as SYGVQD (reference sequence). Between the trimmed V and J ends, which lost 0 bases and 0 bases, there was a span of 12 bases. The CDR3 consists of 17 residues.

This clone has only one observation. This chain connects TRBV6-2 or TRBV6-3 to TRBJ2-7, with D perhaps TRBD1 or TRBD2 (6 bases each). There are 16 residues in the CDR3. Trimming stripped 5 bases from V and 7 bases from J, with 24 bases between. Germline-derived CDR1 and CDR2 are MNHEY and SVGEGT. The CDR3 region has the DNA TGTGCCAGCAGTCAACAAGGGGGGACCGGAGTTTGGGAGCAGTACTTC. The encoded protein is CASSQQGGTGVWEQYF.